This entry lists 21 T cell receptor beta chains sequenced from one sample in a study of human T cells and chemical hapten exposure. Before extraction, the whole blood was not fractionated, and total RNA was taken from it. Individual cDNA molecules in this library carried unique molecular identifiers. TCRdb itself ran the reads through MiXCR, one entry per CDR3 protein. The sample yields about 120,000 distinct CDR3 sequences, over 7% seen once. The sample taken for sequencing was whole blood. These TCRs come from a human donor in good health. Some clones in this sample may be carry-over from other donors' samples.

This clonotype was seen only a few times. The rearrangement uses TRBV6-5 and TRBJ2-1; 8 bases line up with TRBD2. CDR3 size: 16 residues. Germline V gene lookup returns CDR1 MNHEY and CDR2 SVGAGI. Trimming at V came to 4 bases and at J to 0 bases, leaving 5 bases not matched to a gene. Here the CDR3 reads CASSFLSGSSYNEQFF. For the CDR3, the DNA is TGTGCCAGCAGTTTCCTAAGCGGGAGCTCCTACAATGAGCAGTTCTTC.

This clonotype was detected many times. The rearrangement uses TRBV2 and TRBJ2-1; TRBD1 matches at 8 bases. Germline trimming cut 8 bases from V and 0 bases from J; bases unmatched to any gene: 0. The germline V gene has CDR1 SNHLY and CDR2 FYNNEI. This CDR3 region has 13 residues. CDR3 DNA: TGTGCCAGCGGACAGGGCTCCTACAATGAGCAGTTCTTC. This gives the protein CASGQGSYNEQFF. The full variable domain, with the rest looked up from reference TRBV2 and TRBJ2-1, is EPEVTQTPSHQVTQMGQEVILRCVPISNHLYFYWYRQILGQKVEFLVSFYNNEISEKSEIFDDQFSVERPDGSNFTLKIRSTKLEDSAMYFCASGQGSYNEQFFGPGTRLTVL.

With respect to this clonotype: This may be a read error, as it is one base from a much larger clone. CDR3 loop: CASRKTGELLF. In DNA form, the CDR3 reads TGTGCCAGCAGGAAAACCGGGGAGCTGTTATTT. The chain is built from TRBV3-1 and TRBJ2-2; the D gene is possibly TRBD2 (5 bases). Germline-derived CDR1 and CDR2 are LGHDT and YNNKEL (reference sequence). This CDR3 is 11 amino acids long.

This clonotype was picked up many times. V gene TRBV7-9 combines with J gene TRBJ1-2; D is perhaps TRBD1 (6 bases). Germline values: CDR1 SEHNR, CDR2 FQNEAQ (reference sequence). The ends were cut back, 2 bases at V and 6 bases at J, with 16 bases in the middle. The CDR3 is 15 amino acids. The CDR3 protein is CASSLKAGARNGYTF. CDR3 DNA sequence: TGTGCCAGCAGCTTAAAAGCAGGGGCGCGGAATGGCTACACCTTC. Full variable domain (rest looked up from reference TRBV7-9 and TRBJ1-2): DTGVSQNPRHKITKRGQNVTFRCDPISEHNRLYWYRQTLGQGPEFLTYFQNEAQLEKSRLLSDRFSAERPKGSFSTLEIQRTEQGDSAMYLCASSLKAGARNGYTFGSGTRLTVV.

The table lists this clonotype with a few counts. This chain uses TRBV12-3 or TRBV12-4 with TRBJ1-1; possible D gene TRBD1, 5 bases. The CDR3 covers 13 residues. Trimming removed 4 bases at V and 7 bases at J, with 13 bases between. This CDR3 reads CASSSSQGIEAFF. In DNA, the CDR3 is TGTGCCAGCAGTTCCTCTCAGGGAATTGAAGCTTTCTTT.

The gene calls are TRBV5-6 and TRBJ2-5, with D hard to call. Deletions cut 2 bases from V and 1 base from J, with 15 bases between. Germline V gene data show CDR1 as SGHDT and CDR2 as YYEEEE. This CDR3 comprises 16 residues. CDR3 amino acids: CASSLRVLRTQETQYF. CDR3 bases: TGTGCCAGCAGCTTAAGGGTCCTCCGCACCCAAGAGACCCAGTACTTC.

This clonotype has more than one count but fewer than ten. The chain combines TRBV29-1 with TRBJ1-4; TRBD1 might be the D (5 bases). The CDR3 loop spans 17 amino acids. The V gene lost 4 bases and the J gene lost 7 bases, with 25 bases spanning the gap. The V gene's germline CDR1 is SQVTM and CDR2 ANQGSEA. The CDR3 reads CSVAIARRDPQGEKLFF. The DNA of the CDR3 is TGCAGCGTTGCCATCGCTCGCCGGGACCCCCAGGGTGAAAAACTGTTTTTT.

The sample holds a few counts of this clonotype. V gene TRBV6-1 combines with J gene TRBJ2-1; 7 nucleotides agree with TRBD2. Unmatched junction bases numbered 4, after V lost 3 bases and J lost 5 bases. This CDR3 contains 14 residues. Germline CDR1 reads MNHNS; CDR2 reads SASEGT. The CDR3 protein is CASSDSGPHNEQFF. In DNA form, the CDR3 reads TGTGCCAGCAGTGATAGCGGGCCCCACAATGAGCAGTTCTTC.

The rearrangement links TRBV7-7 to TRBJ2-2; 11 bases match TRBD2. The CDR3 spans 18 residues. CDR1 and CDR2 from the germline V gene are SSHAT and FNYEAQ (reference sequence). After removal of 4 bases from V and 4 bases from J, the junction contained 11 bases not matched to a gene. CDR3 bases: TGTGCCAGCAGCTCACGACTAGCGGGGACCCCTCCCACCGGGGAGCTGTTTTTT. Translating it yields CASSSRLAGTPPTGELFF.

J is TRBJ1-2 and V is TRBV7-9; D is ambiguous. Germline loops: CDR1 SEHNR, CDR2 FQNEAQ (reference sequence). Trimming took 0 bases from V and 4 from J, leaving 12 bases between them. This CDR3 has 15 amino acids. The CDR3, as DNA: TGTGCCAGCAGCTTAGCAGCGGAACCTATCTATGGCTACACCTTC. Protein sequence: CASSLAAEPIYGYTF.

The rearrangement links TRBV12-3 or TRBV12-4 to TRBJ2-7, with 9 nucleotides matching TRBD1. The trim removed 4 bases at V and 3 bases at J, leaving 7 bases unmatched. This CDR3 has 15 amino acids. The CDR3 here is CASSSSPDRGYEQYF. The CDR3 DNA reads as TGTGCCAGCAGTTCCTCCCCGGACAGGGGCTACGAGCAGTACTTC.

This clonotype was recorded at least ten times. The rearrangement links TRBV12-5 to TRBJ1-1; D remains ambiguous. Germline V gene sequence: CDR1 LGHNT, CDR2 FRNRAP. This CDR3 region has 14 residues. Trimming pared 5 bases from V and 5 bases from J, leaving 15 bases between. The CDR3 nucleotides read TGTGCTAGTGGTCCCTCCTCATTGGGGACTGAAGCTTTCTTT. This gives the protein CASGPSSLGTEAFF.

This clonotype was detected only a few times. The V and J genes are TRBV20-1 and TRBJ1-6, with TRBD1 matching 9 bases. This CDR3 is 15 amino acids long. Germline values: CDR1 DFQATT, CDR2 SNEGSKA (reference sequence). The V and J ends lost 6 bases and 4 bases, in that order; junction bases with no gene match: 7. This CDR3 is CSAILGTGYNSPLHF. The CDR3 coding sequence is TGCAGTGCCATATTAGGGACAGGGTATAATTCACCCCTCCACTTT.

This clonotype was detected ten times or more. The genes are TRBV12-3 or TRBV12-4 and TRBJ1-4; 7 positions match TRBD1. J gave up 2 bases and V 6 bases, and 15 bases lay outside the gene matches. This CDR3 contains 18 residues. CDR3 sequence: CASSAYITGDGTNEKLFF. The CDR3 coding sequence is TGTGCCAGCAGCGCCTACATTACAGGGGATGGTACTAATGAAAAACTGTTTTTT.

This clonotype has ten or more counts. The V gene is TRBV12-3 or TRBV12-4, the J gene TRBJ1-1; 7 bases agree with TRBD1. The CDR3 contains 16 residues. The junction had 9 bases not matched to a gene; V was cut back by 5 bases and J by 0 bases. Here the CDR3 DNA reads TGTGCCAGCAGTAGTCCCGGGACAGTCCTGAACACTGAAGCTTTCTTT. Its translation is CASSSPGTVLNTEAFF.

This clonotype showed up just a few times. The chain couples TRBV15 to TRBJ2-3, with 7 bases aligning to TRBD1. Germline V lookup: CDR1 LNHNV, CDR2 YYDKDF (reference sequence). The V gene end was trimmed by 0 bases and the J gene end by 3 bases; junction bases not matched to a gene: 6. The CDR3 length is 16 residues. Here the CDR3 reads CATSRDRAGGTDTQYF. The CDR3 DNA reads TGTGCCACCAGCAGAGATCGTGCAGGGGGAACAGATACGCAGTATTTT.

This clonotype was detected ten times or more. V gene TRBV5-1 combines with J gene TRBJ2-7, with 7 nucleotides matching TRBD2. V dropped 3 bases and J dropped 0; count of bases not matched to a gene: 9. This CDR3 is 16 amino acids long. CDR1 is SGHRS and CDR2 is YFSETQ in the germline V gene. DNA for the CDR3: TGCGCCAGCAGCTCTCCAGGGAGGGGAAGCTCCTACGAGCAGTACTTC. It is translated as CASSSPGRGSSYEQYF.

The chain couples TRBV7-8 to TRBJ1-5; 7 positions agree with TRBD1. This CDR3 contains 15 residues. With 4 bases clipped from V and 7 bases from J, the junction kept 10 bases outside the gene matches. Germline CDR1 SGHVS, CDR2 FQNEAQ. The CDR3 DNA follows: TGTGCCAGCAGCTCGATTACAGGGGTGGGACAGCCCCAGCATTTT. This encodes CASSSITGVGQPQHF.

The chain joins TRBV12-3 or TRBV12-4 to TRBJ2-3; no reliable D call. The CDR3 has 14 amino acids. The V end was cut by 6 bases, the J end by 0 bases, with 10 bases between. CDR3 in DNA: TGTGCCAGCAGCCTGGGGTCTAGCACAGATACGCAGTATTTT. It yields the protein CASSLGSSTDTQYF.

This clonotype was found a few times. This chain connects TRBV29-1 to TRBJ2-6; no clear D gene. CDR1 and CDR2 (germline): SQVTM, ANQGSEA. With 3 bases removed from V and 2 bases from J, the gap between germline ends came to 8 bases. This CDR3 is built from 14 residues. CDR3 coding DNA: TGCAGCGTTGAGGCACCGACTGGGGCCAACGTCCTGACTTTC. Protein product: CSVEAPTGANVLTF.

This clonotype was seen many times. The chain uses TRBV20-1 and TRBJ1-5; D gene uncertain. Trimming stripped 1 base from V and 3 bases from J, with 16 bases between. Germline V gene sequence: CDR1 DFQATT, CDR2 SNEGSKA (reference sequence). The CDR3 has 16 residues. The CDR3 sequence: CSARVKGLGINQPQHF. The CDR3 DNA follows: TGCAGTGCTAGAGTGAAAGGGTTGGGGATCAATCAGCCCCAGCATTTT.